A selection of T cell receptor beta chains follows, all from one sample in a study of T cell changes during pregnancy in multiple sclerosis. TCRdb's copy holds only in-frame clones and misses some; the assay was immunoSEQ multiplex PCR. The repertoire consists of about 48,000 clones, with about nine tenths occurring once and the leading ten covering 1% to 1.5%. The sequences come from CD4+ T cells from peripheral blood mononuclear cells, collected in the second trimester of pregnancy. The receptors derive from a female donor with multiple sclerosis, enrolled in a pregnancy study. Each CDR3 is given with its conserved first and last residue. Each record gives: J gene, D gene, clone size, V gene, CDR3 protein, CDR3 DNA. The D gene is left open where the match is weak. Clone size is not always given. Where it is, it says once, few, many or a class for expanded clones.

TRBJ2-7	NA	NA	TRBV30	CAWSRSLGAWYEQYF	TGTGCCTGGAGTAGGAGTTTGGGAGCGTGGTACGAGCAGTACTTC
TRBJ2-1	NA	NA	TRBV6-1	CASSELAIRSSYNEQFF	TGTGCCAGCAGTGAACTAGCGATAAGGAGCTCCTACAATGAGCAGTTCTTC
TRBJ1-2	TRBD1	NA	TRBV18	CASSPKETGNYGYTF	TGTGCCAGCTCACCGAAGGAGACAGGGAACTATGGCTACACCTTC
TRBJ1-1	TRBD1	NA	TRBV27	CASSLGVDRDTEAFF	TGTGCCAGCAGTTTAGGGGTCGACAGGGACACTGAAGCTTTCTTT
TRBJ1-1	TRBD1	NA	TRBV6-6	CASSYTGGENTEAFF	TGTGCCAGCAGTTACACAGGGGGCGAGAACACTGAAGCTTTCTTT
TRBJ2-1	TRBD1	once	TRBV6-5	CASSSGGDYNEQFF	TGTGCCAGCAGTTCAGGGGGCGATTACAATGAGCAGTTCTTC
TRBJ1-1	NA	NA	TRBV11-2	CASRLGRTEAFF	TGTGCCAGCAGGTTGGGGAGGACTGAAGCTTTCTTT
TRBJ2-7	NA	NA	TRBV6-1	CASKPGLTNYEQYF	TGTGCCAGCAAACCAGGACTAACCAACTACGAGCAGTACTTC
TRBJ1-2	TRBD1	few	TRBV2	CASRPGQGLYGYTF	TGTGCCAGCAGGCCGGGACAGGGCCTCTATGGCTACACCTTC
TRBJ1-1	NA	NA	TRBV5-6	CASSIRHRQTNTEAFF	TGTGCCAGCAGCATCCGTCACCGACAGACGAACACTGAAGCTTTCTTT
TRBJ1-5	NA	NA	TRBV5-1	CASSLEANQPQHF	TGCGCCAGCAGCTTGGAAGCGAATCAGCCCCAGCATTTT
TRBJ2-7	NA	NA	TRBV5-6	CASSLYRNHPSSYEQYF	TGTGCCAGCAGCTTGTACAGGAATCATCCAAGCTCCTACGAGCAGTACTTC
TRBJ1-5	NA	few	TRBV7-8	CASSAATKYQPQHF	TGTGCCAGCAGCGCCGCCACAAAGTATCAGCCCCAGCATTTT
TRBJ2-3	NA	NA	TRBV18	CASSPAEGSLSTDTQYF	TGTGCCAGCTCACCAGCGGAGGGGTCCCTTAGCACAGATACGCAGTATTTT
TRBJ2-2	TRBD2	NA	TRBV7-7	CASSLGTSGSDTGELFF	TGTGCTAGCAGCTTAGGGACTAGCGGGAGTGACACCGGGGAGCTGTTTTTT
TRBJ1-1	TRBD1	NA	TRBV5-6	CASSHGTGGEMNTEAFF	TGTGCCAGCAGCCACGGGACAGGGGGAGAGATGAACACTGAAGCTTTCTTT
TRBJ2-1	TRBD1	once	TRBV5-6	CASSSDRGQFF	TGTGCCAGCAGCTCCGACAGGGGGCAGTTCTTC
TRBJ2-3	NA	NA	TRBV30	CAWSPMATYGLADTQYF	TGTGCCTGGAGTCCCATGGCGACATACGGTTTAGCAGATACGCAGTATTTT
TRBJ2-3	TRBD2	NA	TRBV7-9	CASSSWTSGSTDTQYF	TGTGCCAGCAGCTCCTGGACTAGCGGAAGCACAGATACGCAGTATTTT
TRBJ1-2	NA	NA	TRBV5-1	CASSLGQVDGHTF	TGCGCCAGCAGCTTGGGGCAGGTGGATGGCCACACCTTC
TRBJ2-5	NA	NA	TRBV21-1	CASPLLLDRYQETQYF	TGTGCCAGCCCCCTCCTGCTCGACAGATACCAAGAGACCCAGTACTTC
TRBJ1-4	NA	NA	TRBV30	CAWNDQGEKLFF	TGTGCCTGGAACGATCAGGGGGAAAAACTGTTTTTT
TRBJ2-3	TRBD2	NA	TRBV10-3	CAISESAGVTDTQYF	TGTGCCATCAGTGAGTCCGCGGGAGTAACAGATACGCAGTATTTT
TRBJ1-1	NA	NA	TRBV19	CASIGSWIGDTEAFF	TGTGCCAGTATAGGGTCCTGGATAGGGGACACTGAAGCTTTCTTT
TRBJ2-7	NA	medium-sized	TRBV30	CAWNVVPYEQYF	TGTGCCTGGAATGTCGTCCCCTACGAGCAGTACTTC
TRBJ2-7	TRBD1	NA	TRBV6-5	CASSYSRDRGHEQYF	TGTGCCAGCAGTTACTCCCGGGACAGGGGCCACGAGCAGTACTTC
TRBJ2-7	TRBD1	many	TRBV2	CASSSTGHEQYF	TGTGCCAGCAGTTCGACAGGGCACGAGCAGTACTTC
TRBJ2-4	TRBD2	NA	TRBV5-3	CARSLKREMERAKNIQYF	TGTGCCAGAAGCTTAAAGCGGGAAATGGAGAGGGCCAAAAACATTCAGTACTTC
TRBJ2-1	TRBD2	NA	TRBV7-2	CASSRPSGSPYNEQFF	TGTGCCAGCAGCAGGCCTAGCGGGAGCCCTTACAATGAGCAGTTCTTC
TRBJ2-7	TRBD2	once	TRBV5-4	CASSRMTSGRGYEQYF	TGTGCCAGCAGCCGCATGACTAGCGGGAGGGGCTACGAGCAGTACTTC
TRBJ2-7	NA	NA	TRBV4-1	CASSQEGRRVPYEQYF	TGCGCCAGCAGCCAAGAGGGGCGTAGGGTGCCCTACGAGCAGTACTTC